This passage covers 28 T cell receptor beta chains from one sample sequenced in a study of CD8+ T cells in alopecia areata. Reverse transcribed after extraction, RNA yielded cDNA as the sequencing template. TCRdb keeps only in-frame clones here, not all; method: immunoSEQ multiplex PCR. Among around 200,000 clones listed, around 63% were seen once. This specimen consisted of CD4+ T cells sorted from blood, obtained at week 0. Every receptor here comes from a human donor with alopecia areata.

J is TRBJ2-7 and V is TRBV4-3; 8 bases align to TRBD2. CDR1 is LGHNA, CDR2 YSLEER, per germline. CDR3 length equals 16 residues. Germline trimming cut 2 bases from V and 6 bases from J; bases unmatched to any gene: 12. The CDR3 bases are TGCGCCAGCAGCCAAAAATTGGGGGCCGCGGGAGGCGAGCAGTACTTC. Translation: CASSQKLGAAGGEQYF.

This clone was counted a few times. The rearrangement joins TRBV15 to TRBJ2-5; D is ambiguous. CDR3 length: 14 amino acids. Germline-derived CDR1 and CDR2 are LNHNV and YYDKDF (reference sequence). Trimming removed 1 base from V and 0 bases from J, with 6 bases in between. The CDR3, as DNA: TGTGCCACCAGCAGAGGCCGGGACCAAGAGACCCAGTACTTC. This translates into CATSRGRDQETQYF.

This clone came up a few times. The V gene is TRBV5-1, the J gene TRBJ2-3, with TRBD2 matching over 10 bases. J gave up 6 bases and V 0 bases, and 7 bases lay outside the gene matches. CDR1 and CDR2 (germline): SGHRS, YFSETQ. The CDR3 sequence is 16 residues long. In DNA form, the CDR3 reads TGCGCCAGCAGCTTGGCCAGCGGGGGGGCTGCTGATACGCAGTATTTT. This translates into CASSLASGGAADTQYF.

In its sample, this clone was seen a few times. CDR3 DNA: TGTGCCATCAGTGTCAACAGCCAAGAGACCCAGTACTTC. This encodes CAISVNSQETQYF. The rearrangement uses TRBV10-3 and TRBJ2-5, with unresolved D. The CDR3 totals 13 residues. From germline, CDR1 is ENHRY and CDR2 SYGVKD. Trimming pared 4 bases from V and 1 base from J, leaving 7 bases between.

On this clone: The sample carries other DNA sequences with the same CDR3. This rearrangement joins TRBV29-1 to TRBJ1-1, with D possibly being TRBD1 (5 bases). CDR1 SQVTM and CDR2 ANQGSEA come from the germline V gene. Deletions cut 6 bases from V and 0 bases from J, with 11 bases between. This CDR3 spans 13 amino acids. CDR3 nucleotides: TGCAGCGTGGCAGGACAAATGAACACTGAAGCTTTCTTT. Residues: CSVAGQMNTEAFF.

The chain is built from TRBV13 and TRBJ2-7; D is perhaps TRBD1 (6 bases). This CDR3 is 16 amino acids long. The germline V gene has CDR1 PRHDT and CDR2 FYEKMQ (reference sequence). The V end was cut by 5 bases, the J end by 2 bases, with 19 bases between. CDR3: CASSQIGQTETYEQYF. CDR3 coding DNA: TGTGCCAGCAGCCAGATCGGACAGACCGAAACCTACGAGCAGTACTTC.

This chain connects TRBV5-4 to TRBJ2-6; D is possibly TRBD1 or TRBD2 (5 bases each). The V gene lost 6 bases and the J gene lost 1 base, with 11 bases spanning the gap. The CDR3 is 15 residues long. CDR1 is SGHNT, CDR2 YYREEE, per germline (reference sequence). CDR3 residues: CASTREGSGANVLTF. The CDR3 region has the DNA TGTGCCAGCACCCGAGAGGGGTCTGGGGCCAACGTCCTGACTTTC.

The chain uses TRBV30 and TRBJ1-1, with D possibly being TRBD1 (5 bases). The CDR3 runs to 15 residues. V lost 4 bases and J 6 bases, leaving 21 bases between the germline ends. Germline loops: CDR1 GTSNPN, CDR2 SVGIG (reference sequence). CDR3 nucleotide sequence: TGTGCCTGGATCCCGATTCGCCAGGGAACGGCTGAAGCTTTCTTT. This sequence encodes CAWIPIRQGTAEAFF.

V and J are TRBV5-6 and TRBJ2-5; no definite D call. The V end was cut by 6 bases, the J end by 1 base, with 4 bases between. The CDR3 extends over 11 amino acids. From germline, CDR1 is SGHDT and CDR2 YYEEEE. The CDR3 DNA reads TGTGCCAGCACATTCCAAGAGACCCAGTACTTC. Amino acid sequence: CASTFQETQYF.

The genes are TRBV21-1 and TRBJ2-3; TRBD2, the table's D call, lacks a check against the DNA. TRBV21-1 is a documented pseudogene. CDR3 length equals 10 residues. CDR3 coding DNA: TGTGCCAGCAGCACGGATACGCAGTATTTT. It is translated as CASSTDTQYF.

The chain recombines TRBV18 with TRBJ2-2; 7 positions agree with TRBD1. Germline lookup yields CDR1 KGHSH and CDR2 LQKENI. This CDR3 has 13 residues. Trimming at V came to 4 bases and at J to 4 bases, leaving 0 bases not matched to a gene. The CDR3 protein is CASSRTGTGELFF. As DNA, the CDR3 is TGTGCCAGCTCACGGACAGGCACCGGGGAGCTGTTTTTT.

This clone has just one count. This chain joins TRBV5-1 and TRBJ2-2; D remains unclear. The length of the CDR3 is 14 residues. The V end was cut by 4 bases, the J end by 2 bases, with 9 bases between. CDR1 is SGHRS, CDR2 YFSETQ, per germline. The CDR3 DNA reads as TGCGCCAGCAGCGGGGAACTAAACACCGGGGAGCTGTTTTTT. This sequence encodes CASSGELNTGELFF.

The rearrangement uses TRBV25-1 and TRBJ2-5; no clear D. Trimming left V 4 bases short and J 7 bases short, with 10 bases between. This CDR3 has 12 residues. Germline V gene lookup returns CDR1 MGHDK and CDR2 SYGVNS. CDR3 sequence reads: CASSGLSWTQYF. Written as DNA, the CDR3 is TGTGCCAGCAGTGGCCTGAGTTGGACCCAGTACTTC. The complete variable domain, with remaining parts taken from reference TRBV25-1 and TRBJ2-5, reads EADIYQTPRYLVIGTGKKITLECSQTMGHDKMYWYQQDPGMELHLIHYSYGVNSTEKGDLSSESTVSRIRTEHFPLTLESARPSHTSQYLCASSGLSWTQYFGPGTRLLVL.

The rearrangement links TRBV5-6 to TRBJ2-7, with D possibly being TRBD1 (6 bases). Germline loops: CDR1 SGHDT, CDR2 YYEEEE. Trimming removed 4 bases at V and 0 bases at J, with 14 bases between. The CDR3 is 15 amino acids. CDR3 sequence: CASSPDRSSSYEQYF. CDR3 DNA: TGTGCCAGCAGCCCTGACAGGTCGAGCTCCTACGAGCAGTACTTC.

The chain links TRBV29-1 to TRBJ2-3; TRBD2 agrees at 8 bases. The CDR3 spans 12 residues. Germline CDR1 SQVTM, CDR2 ANQGSEA. The trim removed 4 bases at V and 4 bases at J, leaving 1 base unmatched. The DNA for the CDR3 is TGCAGCGTTGCGGGGGGGGCAGATACGCAGTATTTT. Its translation: CSVAGGADTQYF.

This clone occurred a few times. The V and J genes are TRBV11-1 and TRBJ2-5; 10 bases are a match to TRBD2. V lost 2 bases, J lost 2 bases, and 2 bases stayed unmatched. Germline V CDR1 and CDR2: SGHAT, FQDESV (reference sequence). The CDR3 has 15 amino acids. CDR3 region: CASSLLAGVQETQYF. In DNA form, the CDR3 reads TGTGCCAGCAGCTTACTAGCGGGGGTGCAAGAGACCCAGTACTTC.

V and J are TRBV29-1 and TRBJ2-1; tentatively, D is TRBD1 or TRBD2 (6 bases each). The ends were cut back, 3 bases at V and 4 bases at J, with 13 bases in the middle. The germline gives CDR1 SQVTM, CDR2 ANQGSEA. This CDR3 comprises 14 residues. CDR3 protein: CSVDPGGIYNEQFF. CDR3 DNA sequence: TGCAGCGTTGATCCCGGGGGCATATACAATGAGCAGTTCTTC.

The chain uses TRBV7-2 and TRBJ2-5, with no clear D. The CDR3 consists of 12 residues. Trimming took 5 bases from V and 7 from J, leaving 11 bases between them. Germline loops: CDR1 SGHTA, CDR2 FQGNSA. The CDR3 coding sequence is TGTGCCAGCAGCCACTCGATAGCGACCCAGTACTTC. As protein: CASSHSIATQYF.

Comments on this clone: The sample has other DNA sequences that encode this CDR3 too. This chain connects TRBV5-6 to TRBJ2-5; 7 nucleotides agree with TRBD1. CDR3 size: 13 residues. Trimming removed 5 bases from V and 5 bases from J; junction bases left unmatched: 6. Germline CDR1 reads SGHDT; CDR2 reads YYEEEE. The CDR3 reads CASSPDREETQYF. Written as DNA, the CDR3 is TGTGCCAGCAGTCCCGACAGGGAGGAGACCCAGTACTTC.

The chain employs TRBV30 and TRBJ1-3; possible D gene TRBD1, 6 bases. V lost 8 bases, J lost 2 bases, and 10 bases lay in between. CDR1 is GTSNPN, CDR2 SVGIG, per germline (reference sequence). CDR3 size: 12 residues. The CDR3 loop reads CAGTRPGNTIYF. The CDR3 DNA sequence: TGTGCCGGGACAAGGCCTGGAAACACCATATATTTT.

The chain recombines TRBV29-1 with TRBJ1-1, with unresolved D. CDR1 and CDR2 (germline): SQVTM, ANQGSEA. V lost 4 bases and J 0 bases, leaving 9 bases between the germline ends. The CDR3 extends over 13 amino acids. CDR3 region: CSVGETMNTEAFF. The CDR3 DNA is TGCAGCGTTGGGGAGACAATGAACACTGAAGCTTTCTTT.

V gene TRBV30 combines with J gene TRBJ1-2; D not certain. V dropped 3 bases and J dropped 5 bases, with 13 bases sitting between them. From germline, CDR1 is GTSNPN and CDR2 SVGIG (reference sequence). The CDR3 has 13 residues. Written as DNA, the CDR3 is TGTGCCTGGAGGTTCCAGGCCGGTTATGGCTACACCTTC. It codes for CAWRFQAGYGYTF.

This clone was counted between two and nine times. The chain uses TRBV29-1 and TRBJ2-7; TRBD1 is a possible D gene (6 bases). The germline CDR1 and CDR2 sequences are SQVTM and ANQGSEA. The length of the CDR3 is 12 residues. Trimming cost V 5 bases and J 3 bases, with 11 bases left between them. The DNA of the CDR3 is TGCAGCGTTCAGGACAGAAACTACGAGCAGTACTTC. Translating it yields CSVQDRNYEQYF.

The chain couples TRBV6-1 to TRBJ2-3, with TRBD2 matching 12 bases. Trimming removed 2 bases from V and 6 bases from J; junction bases left unmatched: 6. The CDR3 loop spans 16 amino acids. Germline-derived CDR1 and CDR2 are MNHNS and SASEGT. CDR3 sequence (DNA): TGTGCCAGCAGTGAAACTAGCGGGGGGCGCGGGGATACGCAGTATTTT. It is translated as CASSETSGGRGDTQYF.

This clone was seen more than once but under ten times. The chain combines TRBV29-1 with TRBJ2-6; 8 nucleotides line up with TRBD1. Germline CDR1 and CDR2: SQVTM and ANQGSEA. The ends lost 7 bases at V and 0 bases at J; junction bases unmatched: 8. The CDR3 runs 16 residues. This CDR3 reads CSARQGLVSGANVLTF. In DNA, the CDR3 is TGCAGCGCCAGACAGGGGTTAGTCTCTGGGGCCAACGTCCTGACTTTC. Looking up the rest from reference TRBV29-1 and TRBJ2-6 gives the full variable domain: SAVISQKPSRDICQRGTSLTIQCQVDSQVTMMFWYRQQPGQSLTLIATANQGSEATYESGFVIDKFPISRPNLTFSTLTVSNMSPEDSSIYLCSARQGLVSGANVLTFGAGSRLTVL.

The chain recombines TRBV9 with TRBJ2-4; D is unresolved. The CDR3 loop spans 14 amino acids. The ends were cut back, 4 bases at V and 9 bases at J, with 17 bases in the middle. CDR1 and CDR2 (germline): SGDLS, YYNGEE. CDR3 sequence: CASSRTGQGVIQYF. Here the CDR3 DNA reads TGTGCCAGCAGCAGGACCGGTCAAGGTGTCATTCAGTACTTC.

This clone has a handful of counts. CDR3 amino acids: CASSFPGQGTSPLHF. The DNA of the CDR3 is TGTGCCAGCAGCTTTCCGGGACAGGGGACTTCACCCCTCCACTTT. This chain joins TRBV5-5 and TRBJ1-6; 10 nucleotides match TRBD1. The CDR3 consists of 15 residues. V lost 2 bases, J lost 9 bases, and 5 bases stayed unmatched. Germline loops: CDR1 SGHKS, CDR2 YYEKEE (reference sequence).

This clone turned up a few times. J is TRBJ2-1 and V is TRBV7-2; D unclear. The CDR3 length is 12 residues. Germline V CDR1 and CDR2: SGHTA, FQGNSA. The germline V and J ends were trimmed by 2 bases and 7 bases, with 6 bases remaining between them. The DNA for the CDR3 is TGTGCCAGCAGCTTAAGCGTAAATGAGCAGTTCTTC. The encoded protein is CASSLSVNEQFF. The full variable domain, rest sourced from reference TRBV7-2 and TRBJ2-1, is GAGVSQSPSNKVTEKGKDVELRCDPISGHTALYWYRQSLGQGLEFLIYFQGNSAPDKSGLPSDRFSAERTGGSVSTLTIQRTQQEDSAVYLCASSLSVNEQFFGPGTRLTVL.